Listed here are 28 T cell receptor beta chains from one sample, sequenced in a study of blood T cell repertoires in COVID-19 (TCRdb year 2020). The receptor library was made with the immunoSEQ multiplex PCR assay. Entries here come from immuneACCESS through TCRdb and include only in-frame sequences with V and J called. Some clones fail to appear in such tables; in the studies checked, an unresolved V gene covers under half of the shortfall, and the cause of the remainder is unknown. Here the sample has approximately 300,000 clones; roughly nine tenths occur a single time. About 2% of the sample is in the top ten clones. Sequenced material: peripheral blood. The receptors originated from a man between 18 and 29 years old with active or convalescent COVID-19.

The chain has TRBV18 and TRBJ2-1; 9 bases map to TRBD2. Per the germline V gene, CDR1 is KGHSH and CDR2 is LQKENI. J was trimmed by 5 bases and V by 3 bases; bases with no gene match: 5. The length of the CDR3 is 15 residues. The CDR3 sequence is CASSPYAGGNNEQFF. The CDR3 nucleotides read TGTGCCAGCTCACCTTATGCGGGGGGGAACAATGAGCAGTTCTTC.

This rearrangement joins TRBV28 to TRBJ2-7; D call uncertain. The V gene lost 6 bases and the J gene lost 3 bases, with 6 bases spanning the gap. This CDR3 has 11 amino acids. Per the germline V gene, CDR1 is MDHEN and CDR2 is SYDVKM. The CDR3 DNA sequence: TGTGCCAGCAGAACGGGCTACGAGCAGTACTTC. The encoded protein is CASRTGYEQYF. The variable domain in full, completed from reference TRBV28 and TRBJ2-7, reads DVKVTQSSRYLVKRTGEKVFLECVQDMDHENMFWYRQDPGLGLRLIYFSYDVKMKEKGDIPEGYSVSREKKERFSLILESASTNQTSMYLCASRTGYEQYFGPGTRLTVT.

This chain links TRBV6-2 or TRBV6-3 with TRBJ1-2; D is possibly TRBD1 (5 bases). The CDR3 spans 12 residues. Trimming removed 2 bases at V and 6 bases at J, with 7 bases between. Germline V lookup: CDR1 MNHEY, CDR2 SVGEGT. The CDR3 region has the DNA TGTGCCAGCAGTTACCCGGGGGATGGCTACACCTTC. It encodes CASSYPGDGYTF.

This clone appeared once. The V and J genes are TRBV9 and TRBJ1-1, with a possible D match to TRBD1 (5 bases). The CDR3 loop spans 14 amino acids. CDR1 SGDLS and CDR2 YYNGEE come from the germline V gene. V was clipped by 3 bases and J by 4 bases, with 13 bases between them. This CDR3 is CASSAQATSTEAFF. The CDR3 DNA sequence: TGTGCCAGCAGCGCACAGGCCACGAGCACTGAAGCTTTCTTT.

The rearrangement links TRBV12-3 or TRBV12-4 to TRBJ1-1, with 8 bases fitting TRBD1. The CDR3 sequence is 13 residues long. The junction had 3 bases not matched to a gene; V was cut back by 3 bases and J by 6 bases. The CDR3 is CASSFDRGPEAFF. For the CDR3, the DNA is TGTGCCAGCAGTTTCGACAGGGGCCCTGAAGCTTTCTTT.

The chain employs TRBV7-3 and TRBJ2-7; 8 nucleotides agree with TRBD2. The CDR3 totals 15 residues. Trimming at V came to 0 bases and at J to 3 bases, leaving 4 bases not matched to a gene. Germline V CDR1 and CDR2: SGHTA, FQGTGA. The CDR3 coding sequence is TGTGCCAGCAGCTTAACGGCGGGAGGCCACTACGAGCAGTACTTC. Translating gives CASSLTAGGHYEQYF.

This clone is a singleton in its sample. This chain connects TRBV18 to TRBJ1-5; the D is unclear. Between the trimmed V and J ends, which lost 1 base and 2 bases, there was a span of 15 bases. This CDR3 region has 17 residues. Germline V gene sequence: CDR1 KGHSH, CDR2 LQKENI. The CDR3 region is CASSPRAEYRGNQPQHF. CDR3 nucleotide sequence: TGTGCCAGCTCACCACGAGCCGAGTATCGTGGCAATCAGCCCCAGCATTTT. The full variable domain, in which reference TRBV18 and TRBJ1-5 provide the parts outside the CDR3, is NAGVMQNPRHLVRRRGQEARLRCSPMKGHSHVYWYRQLPEEGLKFMVYLQKENIIDESGMPKERFSAEFPKEGPSILRIQQVVRGDSAAYFCASSPRAEYRGNQPQHFGDGTRLSIL.

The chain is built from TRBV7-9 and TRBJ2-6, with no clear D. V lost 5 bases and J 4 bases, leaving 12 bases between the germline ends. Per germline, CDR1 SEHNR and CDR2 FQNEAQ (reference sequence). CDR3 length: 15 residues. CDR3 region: CASSPTVSGANVLTF. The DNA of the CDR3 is TGTGCCAGCAGCCCCACGGTCTCCGGGGCCAACGTCCTGACTTTC.

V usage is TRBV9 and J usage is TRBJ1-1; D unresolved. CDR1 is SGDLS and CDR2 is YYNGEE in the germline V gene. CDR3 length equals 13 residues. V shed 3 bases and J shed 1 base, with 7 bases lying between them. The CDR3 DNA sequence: TGTGCCAGCAGCGGCAGACAGAACACTGAAGCTTTCTTT. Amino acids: CASSGRQNTEAFF. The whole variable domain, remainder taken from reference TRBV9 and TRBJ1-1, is DSGVTQTPKHLITATGQRVTLRCSPRSGDLSVYWYQQSLDQGLQFLIQYYNGEERAKGNILERFSAQQFPDLHSELNLSSLELGDSALYFCASSGRQNTEAFFGQGTRLTVV.

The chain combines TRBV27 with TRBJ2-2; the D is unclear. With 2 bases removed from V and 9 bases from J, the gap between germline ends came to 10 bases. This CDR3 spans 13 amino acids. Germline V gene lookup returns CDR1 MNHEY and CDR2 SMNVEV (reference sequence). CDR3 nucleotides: TGTGCCAGCAGTTTAACCGTTGGGCGGGAGCTGTTTTTT. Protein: CASSLTVGRELFF.

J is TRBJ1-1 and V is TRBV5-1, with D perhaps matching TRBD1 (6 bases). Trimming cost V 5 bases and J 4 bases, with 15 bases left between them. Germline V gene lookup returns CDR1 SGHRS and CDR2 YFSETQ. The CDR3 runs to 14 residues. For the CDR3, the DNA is TGCGCCAGCAGTCCAACAGGGACCCCCACTGAAGCTTTCTTT. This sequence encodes CASSPTGTPTEAFF.

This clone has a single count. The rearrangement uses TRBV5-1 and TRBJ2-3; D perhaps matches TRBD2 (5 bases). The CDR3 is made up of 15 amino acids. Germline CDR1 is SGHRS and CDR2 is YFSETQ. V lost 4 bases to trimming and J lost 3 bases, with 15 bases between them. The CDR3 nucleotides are TGCGCCAGCAGCCCGGACCCCCGAGGGACAGATACGCAGTATTTT. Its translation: CASSPDPRGTDTQYF.

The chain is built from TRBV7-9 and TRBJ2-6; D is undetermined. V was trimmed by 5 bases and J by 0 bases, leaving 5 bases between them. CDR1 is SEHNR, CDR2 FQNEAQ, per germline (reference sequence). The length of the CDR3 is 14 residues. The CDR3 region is CASSPDSGANVLTF. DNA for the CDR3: TGTGCCAGCAGCCCAGACTCTGGGGCCAACGTCCTGACTTTC.

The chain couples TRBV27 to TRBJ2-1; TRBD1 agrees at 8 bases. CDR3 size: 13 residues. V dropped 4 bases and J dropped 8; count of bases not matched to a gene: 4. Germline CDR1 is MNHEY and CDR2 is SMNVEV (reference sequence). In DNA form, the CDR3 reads TGTGCCAGCAGTTGGACAGGGTCAGATGAGCAGTTCTTC. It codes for CASSWTGSDEQFF.

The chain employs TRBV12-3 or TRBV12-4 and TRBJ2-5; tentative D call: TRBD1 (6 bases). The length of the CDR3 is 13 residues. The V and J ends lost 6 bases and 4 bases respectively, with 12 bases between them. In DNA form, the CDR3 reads TGTGCCAGCAGACCACAGGGTAGAGAGACCCAGTACTTC. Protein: CASRPQGRETQYF.

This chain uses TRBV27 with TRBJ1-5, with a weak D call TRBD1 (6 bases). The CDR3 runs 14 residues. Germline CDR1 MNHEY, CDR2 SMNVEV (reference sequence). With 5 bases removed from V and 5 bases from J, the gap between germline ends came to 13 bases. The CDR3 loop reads CASSRAGAHQPQHF. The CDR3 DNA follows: TGTGCCAGCAGTCGGGCAGGGGCGCATCAGCCCCAGCATTTT.

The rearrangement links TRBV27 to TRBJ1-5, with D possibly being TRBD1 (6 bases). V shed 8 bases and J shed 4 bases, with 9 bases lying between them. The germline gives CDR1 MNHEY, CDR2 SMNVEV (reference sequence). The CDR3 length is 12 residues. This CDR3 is CASWDTNQPQHF. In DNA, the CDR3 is TGTGCCAGCTGGGACACAAATCAGCCCCAGCATTTT.

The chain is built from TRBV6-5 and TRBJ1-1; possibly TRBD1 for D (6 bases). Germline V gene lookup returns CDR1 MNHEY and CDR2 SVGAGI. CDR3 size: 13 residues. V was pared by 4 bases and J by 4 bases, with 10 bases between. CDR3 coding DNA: TGTGCCAGCAGTTCAGGCAGGGGCACTGAAGCTTTCTTT. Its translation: CASSSGRGTEAFF.

CDR3 residues: CASSLTSTGDYGYTF. DNA of the CDR3: TGTGCCAGCAGTCTCACCTCGACAGGGGACTATGGCTACACCTTC. The J gene is TRBJ1-2, the V gene TRBV27, with 8 nucleotides matching TRBD1. The CDR3 has 15 residues. Trimming cost V 5 bases and J 3 bases; bases outside gene matches: 8. Germline V gene lookup returns CDR1 MNHEY and CDR2 SMNVEV (reference sequence).

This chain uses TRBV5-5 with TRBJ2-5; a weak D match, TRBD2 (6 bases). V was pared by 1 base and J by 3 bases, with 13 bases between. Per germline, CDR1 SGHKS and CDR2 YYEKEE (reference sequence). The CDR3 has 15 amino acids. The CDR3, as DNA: TGTGCCAGCAGCTTGTTTGGGGGGAAAGAAGAGACCCAGTACTTC. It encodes CASSLFGGKEETQYF.

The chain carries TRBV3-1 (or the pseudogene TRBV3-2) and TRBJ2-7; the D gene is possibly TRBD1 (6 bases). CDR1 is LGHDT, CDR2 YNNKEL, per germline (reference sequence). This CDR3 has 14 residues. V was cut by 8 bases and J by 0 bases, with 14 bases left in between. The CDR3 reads CASGPTGSSYEQYF. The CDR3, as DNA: TGTGCCAGCGGACCTACAGGGAGCTCCTACGAGCAGTACTTC.

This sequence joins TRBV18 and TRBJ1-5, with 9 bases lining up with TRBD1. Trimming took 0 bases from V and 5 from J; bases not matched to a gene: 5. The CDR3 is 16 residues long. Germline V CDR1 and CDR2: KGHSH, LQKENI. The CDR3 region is CASSPPGQGLDQPQHF. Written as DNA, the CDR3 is TGTGCCAGCTCACCACCGGGACAGGGACTCGATCAGCCCCAGCATTTT.

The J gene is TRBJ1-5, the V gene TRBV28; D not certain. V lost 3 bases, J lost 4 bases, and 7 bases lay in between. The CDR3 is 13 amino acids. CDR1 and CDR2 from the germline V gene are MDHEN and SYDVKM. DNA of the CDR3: TGTGCCAGCAGTTTTATCCTGAATCAGCCCCAGCATTTT. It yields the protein CASSFILNQPQHF.

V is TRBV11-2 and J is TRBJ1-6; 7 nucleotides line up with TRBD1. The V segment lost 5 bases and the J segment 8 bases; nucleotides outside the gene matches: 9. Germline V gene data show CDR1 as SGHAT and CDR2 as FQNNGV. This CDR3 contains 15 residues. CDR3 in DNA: TGTGCCAGCAGCATAATCCCAGGGGGTGATTCACCCCTCCACTTT. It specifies CASSIIPGGDSPLHF.

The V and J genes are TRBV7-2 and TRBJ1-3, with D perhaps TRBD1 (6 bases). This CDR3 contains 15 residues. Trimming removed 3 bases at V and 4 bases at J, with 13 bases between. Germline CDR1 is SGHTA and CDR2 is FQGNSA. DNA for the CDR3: TGTGCCAGCAGCTTTTTTGGGGGCGACGGAAACACCATATATTTT. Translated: CASSFFGGDGNTIYF.

The CDR3 is CASTESWRGGDTQYF. The CDR3 DNA is TGTGCCAGTACCGAGTCTTGGCGGGGCGGAGATACGCAGTATTTT. The chain combines TRBV19 with TRBJ2-3, with a tentative D call TRBD2 (6 bases). This CDR3 is built from 15 residues. CDR1 and CDR2 (germline): LNHDA, SQIVND (reference sequence). The V and J ends lost 7 bases and 5 bases respectively, with 19 bases between them.

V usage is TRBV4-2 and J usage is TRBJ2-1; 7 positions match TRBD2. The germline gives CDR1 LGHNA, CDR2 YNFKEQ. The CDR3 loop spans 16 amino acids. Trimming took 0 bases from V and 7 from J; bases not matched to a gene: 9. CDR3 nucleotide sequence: TGTGCCAGCAGCCAAGATCGAAGCGGGGCGGCTAATGAGCAGTTCTTC. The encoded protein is CASSQDRSGAANEQFF.

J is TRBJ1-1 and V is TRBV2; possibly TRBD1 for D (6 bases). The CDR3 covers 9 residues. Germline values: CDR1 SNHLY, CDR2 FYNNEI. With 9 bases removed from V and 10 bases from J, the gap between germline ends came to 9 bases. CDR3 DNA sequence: TGTGCCAGTGGGGGCGGAGCTTTCTTT. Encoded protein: CASGGGAFF.